This T cell receptor beta chain was captured in a study of cytomegalovirus exposure and HLA in healthy donors. Study overall: Approximately 85 million unique TCRs from HLA-typed donors made up an early data release. General study results and limits: The authors later found HLA-associated TCR beta chains more clonally expanded than equally common others. HLA alleles showed associations with 15,000 to 20,000 TCR beta sequences in a later analysis, at a 0.05 false discovery rate.

Vbeta (60) and Jbeta (13) primers were used in the PCR. The assay was immunoSEQ multiplex PCR, and TCRdb's table has in-frame clones only and misses some. Of some 190,000 clones listed, more than 75% are singletons. Germline CDR1 SGHTA, CDR2 FQGNSA. The CDR3 covers 15 residues. Between the trimmed V and J ends, which lost 1 base and 0 bases, there was a span of 6 bases. A note on this clone: Its antigen is undetermined.

Though nominally healthy at sampling, donors likely had unrecorded immune exposures. The sequence came from a woman aged 18-30 years in good health and CMV-seronegative. This sequence joins TRBV7-2 and TRBJ1-4; D unclear. The sequenced sample consisted of PBMCs. The CDR3 DNA is TGTGCCAGCAGCTTAGGGCCAGCAACTAATGAAAAACTGTTTTTT. Residues: CASSLGPATNEKLFF.